The subject of this entry is one T cell receptor beta chain. Its antigen is unknown. TCRdb analysed the RT-PCR reads with MiXCR anew, one entry per CDR3 protein. The sample records 650,000 to 850,000 distinct CDR3 sequences, over 11% being singletons. The sample comes from a study of response to subunit inactivated influenza vaccine. Overall study results and limits: After each seasonal influenza vaccination, few new T cells are recruited, the authors suggested.

Germline CDR1 SGHAT, CDR2 FQNNGV. This CDR3 region has 14 residues. J gave up 6 bases and V 4 bases, and 2 bases lay outside the gene matches. The sequence was obtained from a man aged 50 or older who received an inactivated influenza vaccine. The rearrangement links TRBV11-2 to TRBJ1-6, with 8 bases lining up with TRBD1. Sequencing was performed on PBMCs from blood, taken 14 to 15 days before vaccination. CDR3 loop: CASSSDRANSPLHF. CDR3 in DNA: TGTGCCAGCAGCTCGGACAGGGCTAATTCACCCCTCCACTTT.